One and the same sample provided the 19 T cell receptor beta chains below, sequenced in a study of blood T cell repertoires in COVID-19. The data were produced by immunoSEQ multiplex PCR, yet TCRdb's version contains in-frame clones alone and is incomplete. Among over 150,000 clones listed, 65% to 90% were seen once. Material: peripheral blood. The origin of the receptors is a man in his fifties or sixties with active or convalescent COVID-19.

This chain links TRBV6-4 with TRBJ2-2, with D possibly matching TRBD2 (6 bases). This CDR3 has 15 residues. The V gene lost 2 bases and the J gene lost 3 bases, with 10 bases spanning the gap. Germline-derived CDR1 and CDR2 are MRHNA and SNTAGT. The CDR3 loop reads CASSDVGGYTGELFF. The CDR3 nucleotides are TGTGCCAGCAGTGACGTCGGGGGTTACACCGGGGAGCTGTTTTTT.

The chain carries TRBV12-1 and TRBJ1-1; the D segment call TRBD1 is taken from the table without a DNA check. TRBV12-1 is recorded as a pseudogene. This CDR3 contains 15 residues. The CDR3: CASSLAWTGNTEAFF. CDR3 bases: TGTGCCAGCAGCTTGGCCTGGACAGGGAACACTGAAGCTTTCTTT.

V is TRBV4-1 and J is TRBJ2-1; 9 bases agree with TRBD1. With V trimmed by 4 bases and J by 7 bases, 5 bases remained unmatched. The germline CDR1 and CDR2 sequences are MGHRA and YSYEKL. This CDR3 has 14 residues. DNA of the CDR3: TGCGCCAGCAGCCTCCGGACAGGGGCAAATGAGCAGTTCTTC. Translation gives CASSLRTGANEQFF.

This chain uses TRBV7-9 with TRBJ1-3, with D uncertain. The CDR3 consists of 13 residues. V was shortened by 4 bases and J by 1 base, with 5 bases between the two germline ends. The V gene's germline CDR1 is SEHNR and CDR2 FQNEAQ (reference sequence). For the CDR3, the DNA is TGTGCCAGCAGCTCCACTTCTGGAAACACCATATATTTT. Protein: CASSSTSGNTIYF. The variable domain in full, completed from reference TRBV7-9 and TRBJ1-3, reads DTGVSQNPRHKITKRGQNVTFRCDPISEHNRLYWYRQTLGQGPEFLTYFQNEAQLEKSRLLSDRFSAERPKGSFSTLEIQRTEQGDSAMYLCASSSTSGNTIYFGEGSWLTVV.

V gene TRBV7-9 combines with J gene TRBJ2-5; D ambiguous. CDR3 length: 12 amino acids. Trimming cost V 3 bases and J 5 bases, with 7 bases left between them. The germline CDR1 and CDR2 sequences are SEHNR and FQNEAQ (reference sequence). This CDR3 reads CASSFQRETQYF. CDR3 DNA: TGTGCCAGCAGCTTCCAGAGGGAGACCCAGTACTTC. The full variable domain, in which reference TRBV7-9 and TRBJ2-5 provide the parts outside the CDR3, is DTGVSQNPRHKITKRGQNVTFRCDPISEHNRLYWYRQTLGQGPEFLTYFQNEAQLEKSRLLSDRFSAERPKGSFSTLEIQRTEQGDSAMYLCASSFQRETQYFGPGTRLLVL.

The chain combines TRBV5-4 with TRBJ2-7; perhaps TRBD1 as D (6 bases). The CDR3 is made up of 13 amino acids. Trimming shortened V by 6 bases and J by 3 bases, and 13 bases separated the two germline ends. Germline V gene sequence: CDR1 SGHNT, CDR2 YYREEE (reference sequence). The CDR3 region has the DNA TGTGCCAGCAACATTGACAGGATCTACGAGCAGTACTTC. Its protein product is CASNIDRIYEQYF.

This clone was seen a handful of times. V and J are TRBV4-3 and TRBJ2-7, with D perhaps matching TRBD1 (5 bases). Trimming left V 0 bases short and J 2 bases short, with 5 bases between. The germline V gene encodes CDR1 LGHNA and CDR2 YSLEER. CDR3 length: 13 residues. DNA of the CDR3: TGCGCCAGCAGCCAAGACAGGGCCTACGAGCAGTACTTC. This gives the protein CASSQDRAYEQYF.

The chain recombines TRBV11-3 with TRBJ2-1, with D tentatively TRBD1 (6 bases). The CDR3 runs 13 residues. Germline values: CDR1 SGHNT, CDR2 YENEEA. Trimming shortened V by 4 bases and J by 7 bases, and 11 bases separated the two germline ends. CDR3 nucleotides: TGTGCCAGCAGCTATGGGGGCAGGAATGAGCAGTTCTTC. It translates to CASSYGGRNEQFF.

This clone was recorded once. This chain connects TRBV7-2 to TRBJ1-5; the D is unclear. Germline V CDR1 and CDR2: SGHTA, FQGNSA. V lost 4 bases and J lost 6, with 13 bases in between. The CDR3 has 14 amino acids. CDR3 in amino acids: CASSSADFSQPQHF. CDR3 bases: TGTGCCAGCAGCTCCGCGGACTTCAGTCAGCCCCAGCATTTT.

The chain is built from TRBV20-1 and TRBJ2-3, with 9 bases matching TRBD1. V trimming: 3 bases; J trimming: 3 bases; junction bases outside the gene matches: 10. The CDR3 runs to 16 residues. CDR1 and CDR2 from the germline V gene are DFQATT and SNEGSKA (reference sequence). DNA for the CDR3: TGCAGTGCTAGTGGAGGACAGGGGAAAAAAACAGATACGCAGTATTTT. Amino acid sequence: CSASGGQGKKTDTQYF.

This clone showed up just a few times. The V gene is TRBV7-9, the J gene TRBJ2-7, with 8 bases matching TRBD2. The CDR3 runs 16 residues. Trimming cost V 1 base and J 6 bases; bases outside gene matches: 11. From germline, CDR1 is SEHNR and CDR2 FQNEAQ (reference sequence). The CDR3 region is CASSLVAPGLGGEQYF. For the CDR3, the DNA is TGTGCCAGCAGCTTAGTGGCCCCGGGACTAGGGGGCGAGCAGTACTTC.

The chain's CDR3 is CASTPDRYRNTIYF. CDR3 bases: TGTGCCAGTACCCCCGACAGATACCGAAACACCATATATTTT. V and J are TRBV19 and TRBJ1-3, with D possibly matching TRBD1 (5 bases). Per the germline V gene, CDR1 is LNHDA and CDR2 is SQIVND (reference sequence). Trimming took off 7 bases at V and 5 bases at J, with 15 bases between the two ends. CDR3 length: 14 amino acids. The whole variable domain, filled in from reference TRBV19 and TRBJ1-3, reads DGGITQSPKYLFRKEGQNVTLSCEQNLNHDAMYWYRQDPGQGLRLIYYSQIVNDFQKGDIAEGYSVSREKKESFPLTVTSAQKNPTAFYLCASTPDRYRNTIYFGEGSWLTVV.

V and J are TRBV4-1 and TRBJ1-4; TRBD1 matches at 7 bases. Germline values: CDR1 MGHRA, CDR2 YSYEKL. J gave up 7 bases and V 0 bases, and 5 bases lay outside the gene matches. This CDR3 spans 15 amino acids. The CDR3 region is CASSQDPAGGEKLFF. The CDR3 nucleotides are TGCGCCAGCAGCCAAGACCCCGCAGGGGGTGAAAAACTGTTTTTT.

This clone occurred once. V usage is TRBV7-6 and J usage is TRBJ1-2, with 8 bases matching TRBD1. CDR1 is SGHVS, CDR2 FNYEAQ, per germline. The junction had 6 bases not matched to a gene; V was cut back by 5 bases and J by 7 bases. The CDR3 runs to 13 residues. This chain's CDR3 is CASSPGQGGGYTF. The CDR3 DNA sequence: TGTGCCAGCAGCCCTGGACAGGGTGGTGGCTACACCTTC.

The chain recombines TRBV18 with TRBJ1-1, with 8 bases identical to TRBD1. Germline assignment: CDR1 KGHSH and CDR2 LQKENI. The CDR3 is 15 amino acids. Unmatched junction bases numbered 11, after V lost 6 bases and J lost 5 bases. The CDR3 reads CASSYLTGVGTEAFF. Written as DNA, the CDR3 is TGTGCCAGCTCGTATCTGACAGGGGTGGGGACTGAAGCTTTCTTT.

CDR3 DNA: TGTGCCAGCAGAGGCGGGAGGGCCATTATAGATACGCAGTATTTT. Amino acid sequence: CASRGGRAIIDTQYF. The genes are TRBV2 and TRBJ2-3; 9 nucleotides agree with TRBD2. Per the germline V gene, CDR1 is SNHLY and CDR2 is FYNNEI. V shed 6 bases and J 5 bases; nucleotides not matched to a gene: 9. The CDR3 has 15 amino acids.

The chain combines TRBV4-3 with TRBJ2-3, with unresolved D. The ends were cut back, 0 bases at V and 5 bases at J, with 9 bases in the middle. CDR1 LGHNA and CDR2 YSLEER come from the germline V gene. The CDR3 length is 14 residues. The DNA of the CDR3 is TGCGCCAGCAGCCAAGACCTAGGAGTAGATACGCAGTATTTT. This gives the protein CASSQDLGVDTQYF.

The V call is TRBV24-1, the J call TRBJ1-1; 8 bases align to TRBD1. The CDR3 spans 15 residues. Germline values: CDR1 KGHDR, CDR2 SFDVKD. The junction had 10 bases not matched to a gene; V was cut back by 3 bases and J by 8 bases. CDR3 coding DNA: TGTGCCACCAGTGATGCCAGGACAGGGTACGAAGAAGCTTTCTTT. Protein product: CATSDARTGYEEAFF.

This chain links TRBV2 with TRBJ2-1, with D maybe TRBD1 (7 bases). Trimming cost V 4 bases and J 0 bases, with 19 bases left between them. CDR1 and CDR2 (germline): SNHLY, FYNNEI. The length of the CDR3 is 18 residues. As DNA, the CDR3 is TGTGCCAGCAGTGGACAGGGAGGAGCGGAACGCTCCTACAATGAGCAGTTCTTC. This sequence encodes CASSGQGGAERSYNEQFF.